What follows are 8 T cell receptor beta chains derived from one specimen sequenced in a study of cytomegalovirus exposure and HLA in healthy donors. 60 Vbeta and 13 Jbeta primers were used in PCR. Measured with immunoSEQ multiplex PCR; TCRdb has only the in-frame clones, and not every one. This repertoire comprises 35,000 to 45,000 clones; its ten largest clones make up approximately 10%. The sequenced sample was PBMCs. The receptors originated from a middle-aged man in good health and CMV-seropositive.

The genes are TRBV19 and TRBJ2-7; D is possibly TRBD1 (5 bases). This CDR3 contains 17 residues. V dropped 2 bases and J dropped 0 bases, with 17 bases sitting between them. Germline values: CDR1 LNHDA, CDR2 SQIVND (reference sequence). The CDR3 region has the DNA TGTGCCAGTAGTATATTGGTATCGGGCGGACACTCCTACGAGCAGTACTTC. Protein: CASSILVSGGHSYEQYF. Supplemented by reference TRBV19 and TRBJ2-7, the full variable domain reads DGGITQSPKYLFRKEGQNVTLSCEQNLNHDAMYWYRQDPGQGLRLIYYSQIVNDFQKGDIAEGYSVSREKKESFPLTVTSAQKNPTAFYLCASSILVSGGHSYEQYFGPGTRLTVT.

The genes are TRBV7-2 and TRBJ2-7; no clear D. Per the germline V gene, CDR1 is SGHTA and CDR2 is FQGNSA. The CDR3 extends over 14 amino acids. With 1 base removed from V and 4 bases from J, the gap between germline ends came to 11 bases. The CDR3 nucleotides read TGTGCCAGCAGCTTAGGCCGCGCTGTTTACGAGCAGTACTTC. Translating it yields CASSLGRAVYEQYF.

The chain has TRBV2 and TRBJ1-5, with TRBD1 as a possible D gene (5 bases). This CDR3 is built from 15 residues. CDR1 SNHLY and CDR2 FYNNEI come from the germline V gene. The V end was cut by 5 bases, the J end by 3 bases, with 14 bases between. CDR3 residues: CASSRGGGINQPQHF. CDR3 nucleotides: TGTGCCAGCAGTCGGGGGGGAGGGATCAATCAGCCCCAGCATTTT.

The rearrangement links TRBV28 to TRBJ2-1; a weak D match, TRBD1 (6 bases). V dropped 6 bases and J dropped 5 bases, with 14 bases sitting between them. Germline-derived CDR1 and CDR2 are MDHEN and SYDVKM. CDR3 length: 14 amino acids. CDR3 coding DNA: TGTGCCAGCAGCTCCCCCCAGGGGAACAATGAGCAGTTCTTC. Its translation: CASSSPQGNNEQFF.

The chain links TRBV4-3 to TRBJ2-1, with TRBD2 matching over 7 bases. The CDR3 contains 17 residues. The ends lost 1 base at V and 6 bases at J; junction bases unmatched: 12. CDR1 and CDR2 from the germline V gene are LGHNA and YSLEER. CDR3 nucleotides: TGCGCCAGCAGCCAAGTCATGGTGCGGGAGAAGGCCAATGAGCAGTTCTTC. Its protein product is CASSQVMVREKANEQFF.

The chain uses TRBV21-1 and TRBJ2-1; the DNA was not compared with TRBD2, the D call given in the table. TRBV21-1 is given as a pseudogene. The CDR3 runs to 16 residues. CDR3 protein: CASSSKAESSYNEQFF. The CDR3 bases are TGTGCCAGCAGCAGCAAGGCGGAGAGCTCCTACAATGAGCAGTTCTTC.

The rearrangement joins TRBV14 to TRBJ2-2; weak D call: TRBD2 (7 bases). The CDR3 is made up of 12 amino acids. Looked up from germline, CDR1 is SGHDN and CDR2 is FVKESK. V lost 8 bases and J lost 7, with 11 bases in between. The CDR3 nucleotides are TGTGCCAGCCGGGGGGCCCTCGGGGAGCTGTTTTTT. Residues: CASRGALGELFF.

The rearrangement joins TRBV30 to TRBJ2-3; 7 bases align to TRBD2. Germline-derived CDR1 and CDR2 are GTSNPN and SVGIG (reference sequence). Trimming removed 1 base from V and 2 bases from J; junction bases left unmatched: 3. This CDR3 is built from 14 residues. This CDR3 is CAWSGEGFTDTQYF. The CDR3 DNA follows: TGTGCCTGGAGTGGGGAGGGCTTCACAGATACGCAGTATTTT. Supplemented by reference TRBV30 and TRBJ2-3, the full variable domain reads SQTIHQWPATLVQPVGSPLSLECTVEGTSNPNLYWYRQAAGRGLQLLFYSVGIGQISSEVPQNLSASRPQDRQFILSSKKLLLSDSGFYLCAWSGEGFTDTQYFGPGTRLTVL.